The 30 T cell receptor beta chains in this list originate from one sample, sequenced in a study of shared clonotypes between healthy human individuals. Clones were read by immunoSEQ multiplex PCR, and TCRdb kept only the in-frame ones, dropping some. The data hold under 1,900,000 clones, with 98% to 99% observed a single time. Sequences were obtained from naive CD4+ T cells sorted from blood. The subset was: CD45RA+ positively selected. These receptors originate from a man aged 30 to 39 in good health.

This sequence joins TRBV2 and TRBJ2-7, with D perhaps given as TRBD1 or TRBD2 (6 bases each). The V end lost 2 bases, the J end lost 7 bases, and 18 bases lay between the germline ends. The CDR3 has 15 residues. In germline, CDR1 is SNHLY, CDR2 FYNNEI. In DNA form, the CDR3 reads TGTGCCAGCAGTGAATTGGGGGGCAGGGGTCGGGAGCAGTACTTC. As protein: CASSELGGRGREQYF.

V is TRBV14 and J is TRBJ2-5, with TRBD2 matching 7 bases. The CDR3 is 13 residues long. With 3 bases clipped from V and 7 bases from J, the junction kept 5 bases outside the gene matches. Germline CDR1 SGHDN, CDR2 FVKESK. The CDR3 protein is CASSQTSFVTQYF. CDR3 bases: TGTGCCAGCAGCCAGACTAGCTTTGTGACCCAGTACTTC.

This chain connects TRBV9 to TRBJ2-1; TRBD2 matches 9 bases. The CDR3 runs to 15 residues. Trimming at V came to 2 bases and at J to 8 bases, leaving 8 bases not matched to a gene. The V gene's germline CDR1 is SGDLS and CDR2 YYNGEE. CDR3 sequence: CASSVLAGVVHEQFF. The CDR3 bases are TGTGCCAGCAGCGTGTTAGCGGGAGTGGTGCATGAGCAGTTCTTC. Full variable domain (remainder filled in from reference TRBV9 and TRBJ2-1): DSGVTQTPKHLITATGQRVTLRCSPRSGDLSVYWYQQSLDQGLQFLIQYYNGEERAKGNILERFSAQQFPDLHSELNLSSLELGDSALYFCASSVLAGVVHEQFFGPGTRLTVL.

The chain carries TRBV19 and TRBJ2-3, with 7 bases matching TRBD2. V gave up 2 bases and J gave up 4 bases; unmatched junction bases: 6. The V gene's germline CDR1 is LNHDA and CDR2 SQIVND (reference sequence). The CDR3 has 15 amino acids. CDR3 residues: CASSISTGGADTQYF. CDR3 nucleotide sequence: TGTGCCAGTAGTATATCGACGGGAGGCGCAGATACGCAGTATTTT.

The count of this clone is one. The chain recombines TRBV28 with TRBJ1-5; D might be TRBD1 (6 bases). The CDR3 contains 15 residues. V dropped 5 bases and J dropped 0 bases, with 11 bases sitting between them. Germline V lookup: CDR1 MDHEN, CDR2 SYDVKM. The CDR3 bases are TGTGCCAGCAGTGGGGGGCAGTATAGCAATCAGCCCCAGCATTTT. Translated: CASSGGQYSNQPQHF. Looking up the rest from reference TRBV28 and TRBJ1-5 gives the full variable domain: DVKVTQSSRYLVKRTGEKVFLECVQDMDHENMFWYRQDPGLGLRLIYFSYDVKMKEKGDIPEGYSVSREKKERFSLILESASTNQTSMYLCASSGGQYSNQPQHFGDGTRLSIL.

The chain uses TRBV7-2 and TRBJ1-5, with a possible D match to TRBD1 (5 bases). The germline gives CDR1 SGHTA, CDR2 FQGNSA. The V and J ends lost 2 bases and 7 bases respectively, with 12 bases between them. This CDR3 has 14 residues. In nucleotides, the CDR3 is TGTGCCAGCAGCTTAAGTCCGTGGGGGCAGCCCCAGCATTTT. Protein product: CASSLSPWGQPQHF.

The chain recombines TRBV5-6 with TRBJ2-6; no firm D call. Trimming stripped 4 bases from V and 0 bases from J, with 17 bases between. The CDR3 has 18 amino acids. Germline V gene data show CDR1 as SGHDT and CDR2 as YYEEEE. CDR3 sequence reads: CASSHAALARSGANVLTF. In DNA form, the CDR3 reads TGTGCCAGCAGCCACGCAGCTCTTGCTCGCTCTGGGGCCAACGTCCTGACTTTC.

V gene TRBV18 combines with J gene TRBJ2-1, with D unclear. The CDR3 is 11 residues long. Germline V CDR1 and CDR2: KGHSH, LQKENI. The ends were cut back, 6 bases at V and 8 bases at J, with 8 bases in the middle. This CDR3 reads CASSPMYEQFF. CDR3 DNA sequence: TGTGCCAGCTCTCCTATGTATGAGCAGTTCTTC.

The rearrangement joins TRBV7-9 to TRBJ2-2; 10 bases align to TRBD2. The CDR3 length is 19 residues. Unmatched junction bases numbered 17, after V lost 5 bases and J lost 5 bases. The germline gives CDR1 SEHNR, CDR2 FQNEAQ (reference sequence). CDR3 amino acids: CASSPYVEVLSGRTGELFF. The DNA for the CDR3 is TGTGCCAGCAGCCCCTACGTCGAGGTGCTTAGCGGGAGGACCGGGGAGCTGTTTTTT. The full variable domain, in which reference TRBV7-9 and TRBJ2-2 provide the parts outside the CDR3, is DTGVSQNPRHKITKRGQNVTFRCDPISEHNRLYWYRQTLGQGPEFLTYFQNEAQLEKSRLLSDRFSAERPKGSFSTLEIQRTEQGDSAMYLCASSPYVEVLSGRTGELFFGEGSRLTVL.

The chain couples TRBV23-1 to TRBJ2-7; no reliable D call. TRBV23-1 is reported as an ORF; its role is uncertain. V was shortened by 4 bases and J by 7 bases, with 20 bases between the two germline ends. The CDR3 extends over 15 amino acids. CDR3 loop: CASSLECRRLREQYF. The CDR3 coding sequence is TGCGCCAGCAGTCTGGAGTGCAGACGCCTACGAGAGCAGTACTTC.

The chain has TRBV7-2 and TRBJ2-3, with TRBD1 matching over 8 bases. The CDR3 length is 15 residues. Germline V gives CDR1 SGHTA, CDR2 FQGNSA. The CDR3 loop is CATQGAQTSTDTQYF. CDR3 nucleotides: TGTGCTACCCAGGGGGCACAGACTAGCACAGATACGCAGTATTTT.

The chain has TRBV7-2 and TRBJ2-7, with TRBD2 as a possible D gene (5 bases). Germline loops: CDR1 SGHTA, CDR2 FQGNSA. V lost 4 bases and J lost 1, with 17 bases in between. The CDR3 totals 16 residues. The CDR3 nucleotides are TGTGCCAGCAGCTCCCGAGGGCCGGGCCCTTCCTACGAGCAGTACTTC. This gives the protein CASSSRGPGPSYEQYF.

CDR3 nucleotides: TGTGCCAGCAGTGGCTTCACAGATACGCAGTATTTT. It yields the protein CASSGFTDTQYF. The rearrangement uses TRBV2 and TRBJ2-3; D uncertain. This CDR3 has 12 residues. Trimming took off 4 bases at V and 2 bases at J, with 4 bases between the two ends. The germline V gene encodes CDR1 SNHLY and CDR2 FYNNEI.

A word on this clone: The sample has other DNA sequences that encode this CDR3 too. The V gene is TRBV2, the J gene TRBJ1-5; D unclear. This CDR3 has 13 amino acids. V was trimmed by 5 bases and J by 0 bases, leaving 5 bases between them. The germline V gene has CDR1 SNHLY and CDR2 FYNNEI. The CDR3, as DNA: TGTGCCAGCAGTTCAGATAGCAATCAGCCCCAGCATTTT. It encodes CASSSDSNQPQHF.

The chain links TRBV19 to TRBJ2-7; tentative D call: TRBD2 (6 bases). CDR1 is LNHDA and CDR2 is SQIVND in the germline V gene (reference sequence). This CDR3 comprises 15 residues. V lost 4 bases, J lost 4 bases, and 17 bases lay in between. The CDR3 here is CASSTRRLAIYEQYF. The CDR3 DNA is TGTGCCAGTAGTACCAGACGGCTAGCGATATACGAGCAGTACTTC.

The sample holds a few counts of this clone. The V gene is TRBV18, the J gene TRBJ1-2; tentative D call: TRBD1 (6 bases). The V and J ends lost 6 bases and 0 bases respectively, with 11 bases between them. CDR3 length equals 14 residues. Germline V gene sequence: CDR1 KGHSH, CDR2 LQKENI. CDR3 in amino acids: CASSRQESNYGYTF. The CDR3, as DNA: TGTGCCAGCTCGCGACAGGAATCTAACTATGGCTACACCTTC.

V gene TRBV19 combines with J gene TRBJ2-1; 13 bases map to TRBD2. The CDR3 has 16 amino acids. J was trimmed by 3 bases and V by 9 bases; bases with no gene match: 8. Germline CDR1 is LNHDA and CDR2 is SQIVND (reference sequence). CDR3 coding DNA: TGTGCCAGCGGCAGGACTAGCGGGAGCCACTACAATGAGCAGTTCTTC. Translated, it gives CASGRTSGSHYNEQFF.

The genes are TRBV27 and TRBJ2-5; 9 bases fit TRBD2. The V gene's germline CDR1 is MNHEY and CDR2 SMNVEV (reference sequence). J was trimmed by 3 bases and V by 6 bases; bases with no gene match: 5. The CDR3 totals 14 residues. The CDR3 DNA reads TGTGCCAGCAGATCCCGACTAGCGGAAGAGACCCAGTACTTC. Amino acid sequence: CASRSRLAEETQYF.

The gene calls are TRBV5-1 and TRBJ1-1, with D unresolved. CDR1 SGHRS and CDR2 YFSETQ come from the germline V gene. The CDR3 consists of 14 residues. Trimming pared 3 bases from V and 0 bases from J, leaving 9 bases between. The CDR3 coding sequence is TGCGCCAGCAGCTCTGTAGGGTTGAACACTGAAGCTTTCTTT. Translating gives CASSSVGLNTEAFF.

J is TRBJ1-5 and V is TRBV28, with a possible D match to TRBD1 (6 bases). This CDR3 has 14 residues. Trimming shortened V by 8 bases and J by 0 bases, and 11 bases separated the two germline ends. The V gene's germline CDR1 is MDHEN and CDR2 SYDVKM. Here the CDR3 reads CASGTLYSNQPQHF. The CDR3 DNA follows: TGTGCCAGCGGGACACTTTATAGCAATCAGCCCCAGCATTTT.

J is TRBJ2-7 and V is TRBV5-4; 9 bases match TRBD2. The germline CDR1 and CDR2 sequences are SGHNT and YYREEE (reference sequence). V shed 4 bases and J 3 bases; nucleotides not matched to a gene: 8. There are 15 residues in the CDR3. CDR3 in amino acids: CASSMPGLANYEQYF. The CDR3, as DNA: TGTGCCAGCAGCATGCCGGGACTAGCAAACTACGAGCAGTACTTC. The variable domain in full, with the rest retrieved from reference TRBV5-4 and TRBJ2-7, is ETGVTQSPTHLIKTRGQQVTLRCSSQSGHNTVSWYQQALGQGPQFIFQYYREEENGRGNFPPRFSGLQFPNYSSELNVNALELDDSALYLCASSMPGLANYEQYFGPGTRLTVT.

The genes are TRBV7-9 and TRBJ1-5; TRBD1 aligns across 9 bases. CDR1 is SEHNR, CDR2 FQNEAQ, per germline (reference sequence). The V and J ends lost 5 bases and 4 bases, in that order; junction bases with no gene match: 9. The CDR3 loop spans 16 amino acids. The CDR3: CASSHFRGTGNQPQHF. CDR3 in DNA: TGTGCCAGCAGCCACTTCCGAGGGACAGGGAATCAGCCCCAGCATTTT.

The table lists this clone with a count of one. This chain connects TRBV6-4 to TRBJ2-2; maybe TRBD1 (6 bases). Trimming pared 6 bases from V and 5 bases from J, leaving 10 bases between. Germline CDR1 MRHNA, CDR2 SNTAGT. This CDR3 is 13 amino acids long. CDR3 loop: CASRNRVTGELFF. CDR3 sequence (DNA): TGTGCCAGCAGGAACAGGGTGACCGGGGAGCTGTTTTTT.

This clone is a singleton in its sample. The CDR3 bases are TGCAGCGTTGTCCCCGGTAGCAATCAGCCCCAGCATTTT. Translated, it gives CSVVPGSNQPQHF. The V and J genes are TRBV29-1 and TRBJ1-5, with unresolved D. Germline lookup yields CDR1 SQVTM and CDR2 ANQGSEA. This CDR3 has 13 amino acids. The V gene lost 4 bases and the J gene lost 0 bases, with 7 bases spanning the gap.

The chain joins TRBV5-5 to TRBJ2-3; TRBD1 might be the D (5 bases). This CDR3 spans 13 amino acids. V was clipped by 0 bases and J by 4 bases, with 6 bases between them. Germline V gives CDR1 SGHKS, CDR2 YYEKEE (reference sequence). CDR3 DNA: TGTGCCAGCAGCTTGGAACAGGCAGATACGCAGTATTTT. Translated: CASSLEQADTQYF.

The V and J genes are TRBV19 and TRBJ1-1, with a tentative D call TRBD1 (5 bases). The V gene lost 1 base and the J gene lost 4 bases, with 13 bases spanning the gap. In germline, CDR1 is LNHDA, CDR2 SQIVND (reference sequence). This CDR3 has 15 residues. This CDR3 reads CASSIVPGSGTEAFF. The CDR3, as DNA: TGTGCCAGTAGTATAGTCCCAGGGTCGGGCACTGAAGCTTTCTTT.

CDR3 sequence: CASSLAPEGRAQYF. DNA for the CDR3: TGCGCCAGCAGCTTGGCGCCGGAGGGCAGGGCCCAGTACTTC. V usage is TRBV5-1 and J usage is TRBJ2-5; maybe TRBD2 (6 bases). Germline V gene data show CDR1 as SGHRS and CDR2 as YFSETQ. Trimming stripped 0 bases from V and 9 bases from J, with 15 bases between. There are 14 residues in the CDR3.

The V call is TRBV7-9, the J call TRBJ2-7, with 7 bases that match TRBD1. V was clipped by 5 bases and J by 6 bases; unmatched bases: 13. The CDR3 length is 15 residues. Germline V gives CDR1 SEHNR, CDR2 FQNEAQ (reference sequence). The CDR3 spells CASSLGTALGSEQYF. The CDR3 bases are TGTGCCAGCAGCCTGGGGACAGCCCTAGGGAGCGAGCAGTACTTC.

The J gene is TRBJ2-2, the V gene TRBV7-6; TRBD2 might be the D (6 bases). Trimming took off 5 bases at V and 5 bases at J, with 15 bases between the two ends. The CDR3 spans 15 residues. The germline V gene encodes CDR1 SGHVS and CDR2 FNYEAQ. CDR3 bases: TGTGCCAGCAGCCCCGGCGGGAAGCGAACCGGGGAGCTGTTTTTT. Its protein is CASSPGGKRTGELFF.

This clone was detected only once. J is TRBJ1-4 and V is TRBV7-6; 10 bases are shared with TRBD1. In germline, CDR1 is SGHVS, CDR2 FNYEAQ. This CDR3 has 17 residues. J gave up 3 bases and V 1 base, and 5 bases lay outside the gene matches. This chain's CDR3 is CASSLDGTGVPNEKLFF. In DNA, the CDR3 is TGTGCCAGCAGCTTAGACGGGACAGGGGTTCCTAATGAAAAACTGTTTTTT.